The rows below give T cell receptor beta chains drawn from one sample of a study of post-analysis software for immune sequencing data. TCRdb independently ran MiXCR on the PCR reads; one entry per CDR3 protein. The data show 350,000 to 450,000 distinct CDR3 sequences, with around 37% seen just once and 13% held by the top ten. Source material: blood. Every receptor here comes from a girl between 5 and 17 years old with multiple sclerosis. The CDR3 runs from the conserved cysteine through the conserved F or W. A D gene is named only where the DNA matches it firmly. Clone size, where shown, is once, few, many, or a class for clones that have expanded.

d_gene: -
j_gene: TRBJ1-5
abundance: -
v_gene: TRBV12-3/TRBV12-4
CDR3nt: TGTGCCAGCAGTTTGAAGACAGCTAATCAGCCCCAGCATTTT
CDR3aa: CASSLKTANQPQHF

d_gene: TRBD2
j_gene: TRBJ2-3
abundance: few
v_gene: TRBV6-6
CDR3nt: TGTGCCAGCAGTTACTTGGGCGGGGGGCGGCATACGCAGTATTTT
CDR3aa: CASSYLGGGRHTQYF

d_gene: TRBD2
j_gene: TRBJ2-3
abundance: -
v_gene: TRBV2
CDR3nt: TGTGCCAGCAGTGTCCAGAAGGGGCTAGCGGGTCTTTTGGATACGCAGTATTTT
CDR3aa: CASSVQKGLAGLLDTQYF

d_gene: TRBD2
j_gene: TRBJ2-7
abundance: -
v_gene: TRBV11-2
CDR3nt: TGTGCCAGCAGCTTAAGCGGGGGGGAGTGGTACGAGCAGTACTTC
CDR3aa: CASSLSGGEWYEQYF

d_gene: -
j_gene: TRBJ1-1
abundance: -
v_gene: TRBV4-2
CDR3nt: TGTGCCGGCAGACCACTTGGGGGAAGCACTGAAGCTTTCTTT
CDR3aa: CAGRPLGGSTEAFF

d_gene: TRBD2
j_gene: TRBJ2-1
abundance: few
v_gene: TRBV4-1
CDR3nt: TGCGCCAGCAGCCAACCATCGGCTAGCGGGGGGAGTCGTGAGCAGTTCTTC
CDR3aa: CASSQPSASGGSREQFF

d_gene: -
j_gene: TRBJ2-7
abundance: few
v_gene: TRBV11-1
CDR3nt: TGTGCCAGCAGCTTAGTCCCCGACTACGAGCAGTACTTC
CDR3aa: CASSLVPDYEQYF

d_gene: -
j_gene: TRBJ1-1
abundance: few
v_gene: TRBV2
CDR3nt: TGTGCCAGCAGTTTGCGCGCCGAGGGGACTGAAGCTTTCTTT
CDR3aa: CASSLRAEGTEAFF

d_gene: TRBD1
j_gene: TRBJ1-4
abundance: few
v_gene: TRBV27
CDR3nt: TGTGCCAGCAAACAGGGGATTAATGAAAAACTGTTTTTT
CDR3aa: CASKQGINEKLFF

d_gene: -
j_gene: TRBJ2-7
abundance: -
v_gene: TRBV21-1
CDR3nt: TGTGCCAGCCCGGAGGGATGGGGCTCCTACGAGCAGTACTTC
CDR3aa: CASPEGWGSYEQYF

d_gene: TRBD1
j_gene: TRBJ1-6
abundance: many
v_gene: TRBV7-3
CDR3nt: TGTGCCAGCAGTCCCGGGACAGCTAATTCACCCCTCCACTTT
CDR3aa: CASSPGTANSPLHF

d_gene: -
j_gene: TRBJ2-7
abundance: -
v_gene: TRBV28
CDR3nt: TGTGCCAGCAGTTTTAGGACAGATACCTCCTACGAGCAGTACTTC
CDR3aa: CASSFRTDTSYEQYF

d_gene: -
j_gene: TRBJ2-7
abundance: -
v_gene: TRBV20-1
CDR3nt: TGCAGTGCTAGGCCCCCCGGCCGGCCCAACGGCGAGCAGTACTTC
CDR3aa: CSARPPGRPNGEQYF